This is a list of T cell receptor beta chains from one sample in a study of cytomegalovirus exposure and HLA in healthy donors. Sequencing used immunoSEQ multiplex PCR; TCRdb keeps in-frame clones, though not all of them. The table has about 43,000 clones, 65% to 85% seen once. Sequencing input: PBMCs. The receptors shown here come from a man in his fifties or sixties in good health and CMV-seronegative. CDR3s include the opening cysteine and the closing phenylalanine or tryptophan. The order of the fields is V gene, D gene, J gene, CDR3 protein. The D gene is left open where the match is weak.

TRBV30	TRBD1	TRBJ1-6	CAWTIPGQISIYNSPLHF
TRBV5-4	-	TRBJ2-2	CASSPRRAGGSGELFF
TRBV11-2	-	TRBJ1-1	CASSPRAAHEAFF
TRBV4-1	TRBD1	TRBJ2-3	CASSQERQGPQYF
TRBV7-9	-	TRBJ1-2	CASSLQGYYGYTF
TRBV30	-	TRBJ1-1	CAWTPSWTDTEAFF
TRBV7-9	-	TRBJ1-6	CSSSLLRLHSPLHF
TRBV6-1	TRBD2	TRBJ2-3	CASSVLAGGPDTQYF
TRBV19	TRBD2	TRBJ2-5	CASSNPSGRGTQYF
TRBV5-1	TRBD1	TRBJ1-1	CASSAGQGGTEAFF
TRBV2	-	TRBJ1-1	CASRTTETEAFF
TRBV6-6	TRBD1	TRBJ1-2	CASSYRSSGTAYGYTF
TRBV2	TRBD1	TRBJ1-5	CASTRGEGGGYQPQHF
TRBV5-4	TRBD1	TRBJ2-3	CASSPQGARADTQYF
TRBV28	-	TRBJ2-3	CASSYLPPGTDTQYF
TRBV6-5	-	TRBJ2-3	CATTGTDTQYF
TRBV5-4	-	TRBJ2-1	CASRFDRDNEQFF